These T cell receptor beta chains were read from a single sample in a study of cytomegalovirus exposure and HLA in healthy donors. Data came from immunoSEQ multiplex PCR; TCRdb stores just in-frame clones and leaves some out. This table holds about 120,000 clones. The sequencing input was PBMCs. The source of these receptors is a woman aged 40 to 50 in good health and CMV-seropositive. CDR3s include the opening cysteine and the closing phenylalanine or tryptophan. The D gene is left open where the match is weak.

TRBV30	TRBD1	TRBJ1-2	TGTGCCTGGAGATCCCCGGACAGGGTCTTATATGGCTACACCTTC	CAWRSPDRVLYGYTF
TRBV6-5	-	TRBJ2-1	TGTGCCAGCAGCCGGCTCGGGGATGAGCAGTTCTTC	CASSRLGDEQFF
TRBV29-1	-	TRBJ2-3	TGCAGCGTTAACAGGGTCCGTGGAGATACGCAGTATTTT	CSVNRVRGDTQYF
TRBV7-9	-	TRBJ2-7	TGTGCCAGCAGCTTGGCTAGCCAGGGGATGCCCGAGCAGTACTTC	CASSLASQGMPEQYF
TRBV6-5	-	TRBJ1-6	TGTGCCAGCAGTTACTCGGAGGGTTTGAGTAATTCACCCCTCCACTTT	CASSYSEGLSNSPLHF
TRBV5-6	-	TRBJ2-5	TGTGCCAGCAGCTTGGGGGCCCGGGAGACCCAGTACTTC	CASSLGARETQYF
TRBV25-1	-	TRBJ1-5	TGTGCCAACCTAGACCAGGGAGGGGGGCAGCCCCAGCATTTT	CANLDQGGGQPQHF
TRBV7-2	TRBD1	TRBJ1-2	TGTGCCAGCAGCCGGGACAGAGATAACTATGGCTACACCTTC	CASSRDRDNYGYTF
TRBV7-9	TRBD1	TRBJ1-1	TGTGCCAGCAGCCAAGACAGGGGGCGACTGAACACTGAAGCTTTCTTT	CASSQDRGRLNTEAFF
TRBV6-1	TRBD2	TRBJ2-7	TGTGCCAGCAGTGGCTTGGGGACTACACGATACGAGCAGTACTTC	CASSGLGTTRYEQYF
TRBV28	-	TRBJ1-3	TGTGCCAGCAGTGATAGGGGAGGTGGAAACACCATATATTTT	CASSDRGGGNTIYF
TRBV12-5	-	TRBJ2-2	TGTGCTAGTGGTTTGGTAACTGGCTCGGAGGGGGCAGGCGGCACCGGGGAGCTGTTTTTT	CASGLVTGSEGAGGTGELFF
TRBV28	TRBD2	TRBJ2-7	TGTGCCAGCAGTTTACTACTAGCGTCCTACGAGCAGTACTTC	CASSLLLASYEQYF
TRBV11-2	TRBD2	TRBJ2-7	TGTGCCAGCAGCTTAGGGGCTGGGGGGGTATTCTACGAGCAGTACTTC	CASSLGAGGVFYEQYF
TRBV5-1	-	TRBJ2-7	TGCGCCAGCAGTCCGGACGGAATAAGGGGTTACGAGCAGTACTTC	CASSPDGIRGYEQYF
TRBV30	-	TRBJ1-3	TGTGCCTGGAGTCCAGGTGCGGGAAACACCATATATTTT	CAWSPGAGNTIYF
TRBV7-9	TRBD1	TRBJ1-1	TGTGCCAGCAGCCTTGGGACAGGGGATGGAAACACTGAAGCTTTCTTT	CASSLGTGDGNTEAFF
TRBV7-2	TRBD2	TRBJ2-1	TGTGCCAGCAGTCCTCGGCGGGAGGCCTACAATGAGCAGTTCTTC	CASSPRREAYNEQFF
TRBV5-1	-	TRBJ1-1	TGCGCCAGCAGCTTTAGGGACGGGGGTGAAGCTTTCTTT	CASSFRDGGEAFF
TRBV5-5	TRBD1	TRBJ1-1	TGTGCCAGCAGCTTGAGTCGACAGGGCACTGAAGCTTTCTTT	CASSLSRQGTEAFF
TRBV29-1	TRBD2	TRBJ2-1	TGCAGCGCCGCCGGGGGGGTCCCCTACAATGAGCAGTTCTTC	CSAAGGVPYNEQFF
TRBV6-1	-	TRBJ1-2	TGTGCCAGCAGTGTCCGGGACTTCGGTCCCTTTGGCTACACCTTC	CASSVRDFGPFGYTF
TRBV4-1	-	TRBJ1-1	TGCGCCAGCAGCCAAGATCGAGGCCCCAGGGCAGGTTGGGCCAACGTGAACACTGAAGCTTTCTTT	CASSQDRGPRAGWANVNTEAFF
TRBV28	TRBD1	TRBJ2-7	TGTGCCAGCAGTCCTCCGGGACAGGGGAGAAACGAGCAGTACTTC	CASSPPGQGRNEQYF
TRBV10-3	TRBD2	TRBJ2-5	TGTGCCATCAGTGAGTCAACACTAGCGGTACAAGAGACCCAGTACTTC	CAISESTLAVQETQYF
TRBV12-5	-	TRBJ2-7	TGTGCTAGTGGTGGAATCGACAGGGGAGGGTCCTACGAGCAGTACTTC	CASGGIDRGGSYEQYF
TRBV7-2	-	TRBJ1-5	TGTGCCAGCAACTCTTTGGGCAATCAGCCCCAGCATTTT	CASNSLGNQPQHF
TRBV27	-	TRBJ2-1	TGTGCCAGCAGACCGAGGGCAGGGGAAACTGAGCAGTTCTTC	CASRPRAGETEQFF
TRBV7-6	TRBD1	TRBJ1-2	TGTGCCAGCAGCCCGGGACAGGGTTATGGCTACACCTTC	CASSPGQGYGYTF